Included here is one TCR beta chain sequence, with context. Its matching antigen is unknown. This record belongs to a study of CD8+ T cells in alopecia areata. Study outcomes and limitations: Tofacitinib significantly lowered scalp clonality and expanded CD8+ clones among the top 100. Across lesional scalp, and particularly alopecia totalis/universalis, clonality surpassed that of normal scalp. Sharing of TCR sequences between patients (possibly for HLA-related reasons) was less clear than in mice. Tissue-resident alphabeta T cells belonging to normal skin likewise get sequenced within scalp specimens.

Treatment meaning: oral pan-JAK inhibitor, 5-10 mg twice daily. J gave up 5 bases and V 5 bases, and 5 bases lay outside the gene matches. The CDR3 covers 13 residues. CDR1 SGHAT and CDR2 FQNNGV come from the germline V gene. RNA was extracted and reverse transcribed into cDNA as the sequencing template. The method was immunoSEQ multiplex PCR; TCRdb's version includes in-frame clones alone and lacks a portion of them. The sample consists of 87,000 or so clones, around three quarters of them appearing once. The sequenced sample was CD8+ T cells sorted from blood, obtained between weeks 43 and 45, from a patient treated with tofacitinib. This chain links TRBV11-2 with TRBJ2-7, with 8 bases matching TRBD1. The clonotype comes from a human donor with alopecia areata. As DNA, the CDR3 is TGTGCCAGCAGCCCGACAGGGGCAGACGAGCAGTACTTC. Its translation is CASSPTGADEQYF.